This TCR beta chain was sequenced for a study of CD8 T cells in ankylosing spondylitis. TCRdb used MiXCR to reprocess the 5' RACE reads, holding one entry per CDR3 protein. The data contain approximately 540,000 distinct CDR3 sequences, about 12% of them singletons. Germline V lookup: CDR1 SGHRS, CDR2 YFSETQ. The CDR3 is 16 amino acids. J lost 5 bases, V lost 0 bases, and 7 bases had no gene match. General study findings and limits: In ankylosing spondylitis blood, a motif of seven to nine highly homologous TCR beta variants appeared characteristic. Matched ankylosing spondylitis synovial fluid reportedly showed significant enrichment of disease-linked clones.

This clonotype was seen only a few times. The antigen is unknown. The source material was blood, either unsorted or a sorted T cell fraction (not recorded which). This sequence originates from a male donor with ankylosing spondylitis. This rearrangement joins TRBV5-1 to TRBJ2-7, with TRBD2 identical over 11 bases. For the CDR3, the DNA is TGCGCCAGCAGCTTGGTACTAGCGGGGGTATTCGACGAGCAGTACTTC. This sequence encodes CASSLVLAGVFDEQYF. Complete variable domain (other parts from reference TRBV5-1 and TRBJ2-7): KAGVTQTPRYLIKTRGQQVTLSCSPISGHRSVSWYQQTPGQGLQFLFEYFSETQRNKGNFPGRFSGRQFSNSRSEMNVSTLELGDSALYLCASSLVLAGVFDEQYFGPGTRLTVT.